These T cell receptor beta chains were read from a single sample in a study of cytomegalovirus exposure and HLA in healthy donors. The table came from immunoSEQ multiplex PCR; TCRdb's copy has only in-frame clones and leaves some out. The profile shows fewer than 150,000 clones, more than 70% of them singletons. Sequencing was performed on PBMCs. These receptors all come from a woman in her twenties or thirties in good health and CMV-seropositive. Each CDR3 is given with its conserved first and last residue. The order of the fields is D gene, J gene, clone size, V gene, CDR3 DNA, CDR3 protein. The D gene is left open where the match is weak. Size is omitted from some rows. Given values are once, few, many or a class for expanded clones.

NA,TRBJ2-1,NA,TRBV5-8,TGTGCCAGCAGCTTTGGAGGAGGGAATGAGCAGTTCTTC,CASSFGGGNEQFF
NA,TRBJ2-3,NA,TRBV21-1,TGTGCCAGCAGCCCTCGACAGAGAGCTAGCACAGATACGCAGTATTTT,CASSPRQRASTDTQYF
NA,TRBJ2-4,NA,TRBV19,TGTGCCAGTAAGGAAACGCAGGGAGGAAAAAACATTCAGTACTTC,CASKETQGGKNIQYF
TRBD1,TRBJ1-1,NA,TRBV6-1,TGTGCCAGCATTTGGACAGGGGGCACTGAAGCTTTCTTT,CASIWTGGTEAFF
NA,TRBJ2-2,NA,TRBV28,TGTGCCAGCAGTTTAAGGGGGAACACCGGGGAGCTGTTTTTT,CASSLRGNTGELFF
TRBD1,TRBJ1-1,NA,TRBV27,TGTGCCAGCAGTCCGTGGGACAGGGATGAAGCTTTCTTT,CASSPWDRDEAFF
TRBD1,TRBJ2-4,NA,TRBV7-9,TGTGCCAGCAGCTCGGGACAGAATCAGTACTTC,CASSSGQNQYF
TRBD2,TRBJ2-2,NA,TRBV4-1,TGCGCCAGCAGCCATCTTCCCCGAGCGGGGGGTGGGACCGGGGAGCTGTTTTTT,CASSHLPRAGGGTGELFF
NA,TRBJ2-3,NA,TRBV29-1,TGCAGCGTCTCCTCCCTCGGGACTCGCACAGATACGCAGTATTTT,CSVSSLGTRTDTQYF
TRBD2,TRBJ2-3,NA,TRBV10-3,TGTGCCATCGGGGCGGGGGGTGCTTCTAGCACAGATACGCAGTATTTT,CAIGAGGASSTDTQYF
TRBD2,TRBJ2-1,NA,TRBV6-1,TGTGCCAGCAGTGAAGCTTGGGGACTAGCGGGGGGGCCGGGCAATGAGCAGTTCTTC,CASSEAWGLAGGPGNEQFF
NA,TRBJ2-1,NA,TRBV28,TGTGCCAGCAGCCATGGCGGGATCTCCTACAATGAGCAGTTCTTC,CASSHGGISYNEQFF
NA,TRBJ2-7,NA,TRBV14,TGTGCCAGCAGCCAAGGCACAGGGACGGGAAACGAGCAGTACTTC,CASSQGTGTGNEQYF
TRBD2,TRBJ2-7,NA,TRBV5-6,TGTGCCAGCAGCTTGGAAGCGGGGCTTTTCTACGAGCAGTACTTC,CASSLEAGLFYEQYF
TRBD2,TRBJ2-1,NA,TRBV29-1,TGCAGCGTGGCTCAGGGACTAGCGGGCAACAATGAGCAGTTCTTC,CSVAQGLAGNNEQFF
NA,TRBJ1-3,NA,TRBV2,TGTGCCAGCAGTGCTGGGCAGATGAACACCATATATTTT,CASSAGQMNTIYF
TRBD1,TRBJ1-3,NA,TRBV2,TGTGCCAGCGGGATACCGGGACAGGGGATTGGAAACACCATATATTTT,CASGIPGQGIGNTIYF
NA,TRBJ1-2,NA,TRBV6-5,TGTGCCAGCAGTTACGGGACAATCGGCGGCTACACCTTC,CASSYGTIGGYTF
TRBD1,TRBJ1-5,few,TRBV2,TGTGCCAGCAGTACAGGGGGCGGCAATCAGCCCCAGCATTTT,CASSTGGGNQPQHF
NA,TRBJ1-1,NA,TRBV9,TGTGCCAGCAGCGTAGAACCTGAGCCTCTGAACACTGAAGCTTTCTTT,CASSVEPEPLNTEAFF
TRBD1,TRBJ1-1,NA,TRBV5-1,TGCGCCAGCAGCTCCAACAGGGGGAGCAGGAACACTGAAGCTTTCTTT,CASSSNRGSRNTEAFF
TRBD1,TRBJ1-5,NA,TRBV4-1,TGCGCCAGCAGCCATGAGGGGGGACAGGGCCTTAATCAGCCCCAGCATTTT,CASSHEGGQGLNQPQHF
NA,TRBJ1-4,NA,TRBV20-1,TGCAGTGCTAGGTCCTCGGGGGGACTGTTTTTT,CSARSSGGLFF
TRBD1,TRBJ1-5,few,TRBV28,TGTGCCAGCAGTCCCGGGACAGGGGGCAGCAAGGTCAATCAGCCCCAGCATTTT,CASSPGTGGSKVNQPQHF
NA,TRBJ2-1,NA,TRBV27,TGTGCCAGCAGTTTAGAGGGCTACAATGAGCAGTTCTTC,CASSLEGYNEQFF
NA,TRBJ2-2,NA,TRBV5-4,TGTGCCAGCAGCTTGGCAGGGTTCGCCGGGGAGCTGTTTTTT,CASSLAGFAGELFF
NA,TRBJ1-2,NA,TRBV11-2,TGTGCCAGCAGCTTACAGGACTATGGCTACACCTTC,CASSLQDYGYTF
TRBD1,TRBJ2-7,NA,TRBV9,TGTGCCAGCAGCACAATGGACAGGAGTGGCGAGCAGTACTTC,CASSTMDRSGEQYF
TRBD1,TRBJ2-5,NA,TRBV29-1,TGCAGCGTTGAAGGGACAGGGGTAGAGACCCAGTACTTC,CSVEGTGVETQYF
NA,TRBJ1-2,NA,TRBV28,TGTGCCAGCAGGAGAAACCAGGGGTATGGCTACACCTTC,CASRRNQGYGYTF
TRBD2,TRBJ2-1,NA,TRBV27,TGTGCCAGCAGTCTAGCGGGGGGGTACAATGAGCAGTTCTTC,CASSLAGGYNEQFF
NA,TRBJ1-3,NA,TRBV29-1,TGCAGCGTCCAGGGGCAGGCGCCTTTATCTGGAAACACCATATATTTT,CSVQGQAPLSGNTIYF
TRBD1,TRBJ1-3,NA,TRBV7-8,TGTGCCAGCAGCTTAAGCACAGGGGTGTCTGGAAACACCATATATTTT,CASSLSTGVSGNTIYF
NA,TRBJ2-5,NA,TRBV25-1,TGTGCCAGCAGTGAGTTGAGGTCTCAGCAAGAGACCCAGTACTTC,CASSELRSQQETQYF
TRBD1,TRBJ1-1,NA,TRBV5-1,TGCGCCAGCAGCTTGGGTGCAGGGGGCGTCGATACTGAAGCTTTCTTT,CASSLGAGGVDTEAFF
NA,TRBJ1-2,NA,TRBV28,TGTGCCAGCAGGACACCTAACTATGGCTACACCTTC,CASRTPNYGYTF
TRBD2,TRBJ2-1,NA,TRBV28,TGTGCCAGCAGCCCTCTCAGCGGGGGCGGGAATGAGCAGTTCTTC,CASSPLSGGGNEQFF
TRBD2,TRBJ2-5,NA,TRBV5-1,TGCGCCAGCAGCTTGGCGCCACTAGCGGGAGAAGAGACCCAGTACTTC,CASSLAPLAGEETQYF
TRBD2,TRBJ2-1,NA,TRBV28,TGTGCCAGCAGTTTAGGTCTAGCGGGTAACAATGAGCAGTTCTTC,CASSLGLAGNNEQFF
TRBD1,TRBJ2-3,NA,TRBV2,TGTGCCAGCAGTGCAACAGGGGGCGGCGGCACAGATACGCAGTATTTT,CASSATGGGGTDTQYF